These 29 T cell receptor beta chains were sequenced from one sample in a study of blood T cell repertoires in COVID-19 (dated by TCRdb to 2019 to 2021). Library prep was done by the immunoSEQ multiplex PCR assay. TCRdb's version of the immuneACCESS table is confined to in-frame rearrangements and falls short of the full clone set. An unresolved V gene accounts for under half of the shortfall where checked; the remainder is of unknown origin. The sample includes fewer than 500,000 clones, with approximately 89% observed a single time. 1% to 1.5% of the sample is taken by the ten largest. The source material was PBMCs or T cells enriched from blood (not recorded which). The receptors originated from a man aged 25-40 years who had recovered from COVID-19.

CDR3 sequence: CASSLGGVGETQYF. CDR3 nucleotides: TGTGCCAGCAGCTTAGGGGGGGTGGGTGAGACCCAGTACTTC. The chain couples TRBV7-2 to TRBJ2-5; possibly TRBD2 for D (6 bases). The CDR3 loop spans 14 amino acids. CDR1 and CDR2 from the germline V gene are SGHTA and FQGNSA. V was trimmed by 1 base and J by 5 bases, leaving 11 bases between them.

In DNA form, the CDR3 reads TGTGCCAGCAGCAGGGAGAGAGGGCCCTACGAGCAGTACTTC. Encoded protein: CASSRERGPYEQYF. V and J are TRBV13 and TRBJ2-7; a possible D gene is TRBD2 (5 bases). CDR1 is PRHDT, CDR2 FYEKMQ, per germline (reference sequence). The CDR3 has 14 amino acids. V gave up 5 bases and J gave up 2 bases, with 13 bases separating them.

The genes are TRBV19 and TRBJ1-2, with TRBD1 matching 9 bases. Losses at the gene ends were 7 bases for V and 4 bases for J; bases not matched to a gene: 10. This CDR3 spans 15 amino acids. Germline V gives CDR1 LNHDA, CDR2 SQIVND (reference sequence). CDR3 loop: CASKEQGAITYGYTF. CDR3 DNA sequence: TGTGCCAGTAAGGAACAGGGGGCAATCACCTATGGCTACACCTTC.

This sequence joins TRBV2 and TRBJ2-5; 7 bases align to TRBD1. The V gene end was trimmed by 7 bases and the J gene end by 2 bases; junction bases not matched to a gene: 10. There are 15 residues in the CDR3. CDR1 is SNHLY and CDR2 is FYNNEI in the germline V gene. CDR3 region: CASTVGTVIQETQYF. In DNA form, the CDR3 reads TGTGCCAGCACCGTTGGGACAGTCATTCAAGAGACCCAGTACTTC.

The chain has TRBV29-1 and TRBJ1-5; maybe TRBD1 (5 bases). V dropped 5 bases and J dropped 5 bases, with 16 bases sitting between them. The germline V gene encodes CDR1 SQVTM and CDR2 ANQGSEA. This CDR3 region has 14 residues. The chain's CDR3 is CSVNPKTDDQPQHF. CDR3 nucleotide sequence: TGCAGCGTTAACCCTAAGACAGATGATCAGCCCCAGCATTTT.

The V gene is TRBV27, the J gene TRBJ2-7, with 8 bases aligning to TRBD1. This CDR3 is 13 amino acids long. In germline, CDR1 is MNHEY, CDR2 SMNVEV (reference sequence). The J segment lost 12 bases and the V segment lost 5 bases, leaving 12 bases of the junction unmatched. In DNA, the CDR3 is TGTGCCAGCAGTGGTCATATTTGGGGACAGGCGTACTTC. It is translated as CASSGHIWGQAYF.

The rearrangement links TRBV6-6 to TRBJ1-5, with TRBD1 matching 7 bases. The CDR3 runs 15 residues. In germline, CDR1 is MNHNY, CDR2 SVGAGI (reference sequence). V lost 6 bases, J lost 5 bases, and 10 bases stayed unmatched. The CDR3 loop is CASRQDRARDQPQHF. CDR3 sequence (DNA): TGTGCCAGCAGACAAGACAGGGCACGAGATCAGCCCCAGCATTTT.

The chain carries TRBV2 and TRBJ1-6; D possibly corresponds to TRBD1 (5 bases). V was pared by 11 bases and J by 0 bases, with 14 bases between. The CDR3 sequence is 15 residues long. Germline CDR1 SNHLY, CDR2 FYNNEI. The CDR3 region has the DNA TGTGCCCGTCGGGGGGAAGACTCCTATAATTCACCCCTCCACTTT. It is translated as CARRGEDSYNSPLHF.

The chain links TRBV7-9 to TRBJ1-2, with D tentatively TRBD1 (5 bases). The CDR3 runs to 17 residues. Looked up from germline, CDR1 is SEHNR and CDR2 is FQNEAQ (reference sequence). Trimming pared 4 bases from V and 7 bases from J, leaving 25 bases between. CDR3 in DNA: TGTGCCAGCAGCTCCTTAGGTGGGGAGGGACGAGATGCTGGCTACACCTTC. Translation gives CASSSLGGEGRDAGYTF.

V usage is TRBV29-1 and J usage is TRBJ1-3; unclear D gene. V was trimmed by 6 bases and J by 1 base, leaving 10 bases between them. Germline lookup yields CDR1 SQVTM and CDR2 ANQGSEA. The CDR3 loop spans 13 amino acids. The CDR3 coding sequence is TGCAGCGTATCGCCACTTTCTGGAAACACCATATATTTT. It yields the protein CSVSPLSGNTIYF. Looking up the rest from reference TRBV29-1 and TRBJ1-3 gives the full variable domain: SAVISQKPSRDICQRGTSLTIQCQVDSQVTMMFWYRQQPGQSLTLIATANQGSEATYESGFVIDKFPISRPNLTFSTLTVSNMSPEDSSIYLCSVSPLSGNTIYFGEGSWLTVV.

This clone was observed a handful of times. The chain's CDR3 is CAWGPAGSEAFF. The CDR3 DNA reads as TGTGCCTGGGGGCCGGCGGGGTCTGAAGCTTTCTTT. The rearrangement joins TRBV30 to TRBJ1-1; D is unresolved. CDR3 length: 12 amino acids. The ends were cut back, 5 bases at V and 6 bases at J, with 13 bases in the middle. CDR1 is GTSNPN, CDR2 SVGIG, per germline (reference sequence). Filled out from reference TRBV30 and TRBJ1-1, the complete variable domain reads SQTIHQWPATLVQPVGSPLSLECTVEGTSNPNLYWYRQAAGRGLQLLFYSVGIGQISSEVPQNLSASRPQDRQFILSSKKLLLSDSGFYLCAWGPAGSEAFFGQGTRLTVV.

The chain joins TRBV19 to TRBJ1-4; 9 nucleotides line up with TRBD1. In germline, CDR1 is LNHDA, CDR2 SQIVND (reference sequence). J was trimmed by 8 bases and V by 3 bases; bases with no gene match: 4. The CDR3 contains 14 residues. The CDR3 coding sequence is TGTGCCAGTAGTATCGGGACAGGGTTAGAAAAACTGTTTTTT. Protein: CASSIGTGLEKLFF.

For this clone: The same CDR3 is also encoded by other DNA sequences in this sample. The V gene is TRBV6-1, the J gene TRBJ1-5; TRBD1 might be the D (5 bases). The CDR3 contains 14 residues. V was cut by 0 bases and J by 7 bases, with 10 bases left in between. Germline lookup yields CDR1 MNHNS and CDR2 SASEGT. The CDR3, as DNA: TGTGCCAGCAGTGAAGCCGGGGGAGGCCAGCCCCAGCATTTT. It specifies CASSEAGGGQPQHF.

CDR3: CASSKIRGESTDTQYF. The CDR3 nucleotides are TGTGCCAGCAGCAAAATCCGCGGAGAAAGCACAGATACGCAGTATTTT. The rearrangement joins TRBV21-1 to TRBJ2-3; TRBD2, the table's D call, lacks a check against the DNA. TRBV21-1 is a recognized pseudogene. This CDR3 is 16 amino acids long.

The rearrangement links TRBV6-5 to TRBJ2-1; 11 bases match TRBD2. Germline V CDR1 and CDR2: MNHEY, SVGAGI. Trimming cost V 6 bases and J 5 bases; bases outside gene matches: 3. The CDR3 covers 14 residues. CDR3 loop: CASSIAGGNNEQFF. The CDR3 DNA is TGTGCCAGCAGCATAGCGGGGGGGAACAATGAGCAGTTCTTC.

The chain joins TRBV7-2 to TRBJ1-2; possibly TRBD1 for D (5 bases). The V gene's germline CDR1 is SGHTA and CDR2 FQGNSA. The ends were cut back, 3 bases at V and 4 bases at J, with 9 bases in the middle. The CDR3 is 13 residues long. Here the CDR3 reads CASSLGLGYGYTF. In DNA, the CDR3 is TGTGCCAGCAGCTTGGGACTGGGCTATGGCTACACCTTC.

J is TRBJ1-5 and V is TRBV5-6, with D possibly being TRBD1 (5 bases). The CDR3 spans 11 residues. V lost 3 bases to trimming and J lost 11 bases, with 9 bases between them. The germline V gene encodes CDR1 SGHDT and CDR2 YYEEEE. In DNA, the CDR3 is TGTGCCAGCAGCTCGGGACTTACCCAGCATTTT. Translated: CASSSGLTQHF. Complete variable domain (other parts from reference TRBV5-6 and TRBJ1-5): DAGVTQSPTHLIKTRGQQVTLRCSPKSGHDTVSWYQQALGQGPQFIFQYYEEEERQRGNFPDRFSGHQFPNYSSELNVNALLLGDSALYLCASSSGLTQHFGDGTRLSIL.

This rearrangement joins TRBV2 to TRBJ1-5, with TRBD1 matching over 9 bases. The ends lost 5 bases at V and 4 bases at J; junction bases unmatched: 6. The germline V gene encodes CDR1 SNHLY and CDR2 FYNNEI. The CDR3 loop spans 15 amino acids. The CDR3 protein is CASSYAGTGNQPQHF. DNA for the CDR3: TGTGCCAGCAGTTACGCCGGGACAGGGAATCAGCCCCAGCATTTT.

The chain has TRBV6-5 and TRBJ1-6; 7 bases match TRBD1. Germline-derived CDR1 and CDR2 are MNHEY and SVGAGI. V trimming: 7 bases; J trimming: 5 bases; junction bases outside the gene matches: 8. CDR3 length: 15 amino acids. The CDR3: CASKKTGTDNSPLHF. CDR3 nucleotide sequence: TGTGCCAGCAAGAAGACCGGGACAGATAATTCACCCCTCCACTTT.

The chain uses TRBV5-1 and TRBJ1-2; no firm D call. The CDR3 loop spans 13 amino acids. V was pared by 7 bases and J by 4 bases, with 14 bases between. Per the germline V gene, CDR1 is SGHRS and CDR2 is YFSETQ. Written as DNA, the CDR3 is TGCGCCAGCGGAGCTAAGGACTTCTATGGCTACACCTTC. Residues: CASGAKDFYGYTF.

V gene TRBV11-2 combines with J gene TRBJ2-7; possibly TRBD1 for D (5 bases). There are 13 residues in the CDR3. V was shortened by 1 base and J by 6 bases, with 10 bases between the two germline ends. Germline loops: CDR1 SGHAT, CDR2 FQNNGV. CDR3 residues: CASSLGQGGEQYF. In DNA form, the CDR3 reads TGTGCCAGCAGCTTAGGGCAGGGCGGCGAGCAGTACTTC.

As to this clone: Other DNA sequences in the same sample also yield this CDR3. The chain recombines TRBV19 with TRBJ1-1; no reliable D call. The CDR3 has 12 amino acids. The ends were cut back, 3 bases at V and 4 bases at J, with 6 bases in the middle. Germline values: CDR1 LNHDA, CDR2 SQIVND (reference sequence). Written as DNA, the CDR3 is TGTGCCAGTAGTATGCGAGGCACTGAAGCTTTCTTT. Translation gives CASSMRGTEAFF.

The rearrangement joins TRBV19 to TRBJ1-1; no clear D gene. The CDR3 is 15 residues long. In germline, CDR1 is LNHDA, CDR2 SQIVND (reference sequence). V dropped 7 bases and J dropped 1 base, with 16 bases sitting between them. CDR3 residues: CASKVPGSQNTEAFF. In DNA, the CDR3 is TGTGCCAGTAAGGTGCCGGGGTCCCAGAACACTGAAGCTTTCTTT.

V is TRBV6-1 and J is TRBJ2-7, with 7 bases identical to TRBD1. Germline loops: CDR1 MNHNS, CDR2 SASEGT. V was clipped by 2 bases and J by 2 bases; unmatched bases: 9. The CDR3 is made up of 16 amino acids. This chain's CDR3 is CASSEKYPGQTYEQYF. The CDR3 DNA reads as TGTGCCAGCAGTGAAAAGTATCCGGGACAGACCTACGAGCAGTACTTC.

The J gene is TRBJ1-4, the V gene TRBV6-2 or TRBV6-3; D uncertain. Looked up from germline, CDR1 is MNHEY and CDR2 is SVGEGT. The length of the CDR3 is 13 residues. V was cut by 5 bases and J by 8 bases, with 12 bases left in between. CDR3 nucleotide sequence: TGTGCCAGCAGTGAGGTGTCCGGCGAAAAACTGTTTTTT. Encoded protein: CASSEVSGEKLFF.

The CDR3 loop is CSVESRVIGYTF. The CDR3 DNA reads as TGCAGCGTTGAATCCAGGGTAATAGGCTACACCTTC. The chain recombines TRBV29-1 with TRBJ1-2; D is possibly TRBD1 (5 bases). The CDR3 runs 12 residues. CDR1 is SQVTM, CDR2 ANQGSEA, per germline. V lost 2 bases and J 8 bases, leaving 12 bases between the germline ends. The whole variable domain, remainder taken from reference TRBV29-1 and TRBJ1-2, is SAVISQKPSRDICQRGTSLTIQCQVDSQVTMMFWYRQQPGQSLTLIATANQGSEATYESGFVIDKFPISRPNLTFSTLTVSNMSPEDSSIYLCSVESRVIGYTFGSGTRLTVV.

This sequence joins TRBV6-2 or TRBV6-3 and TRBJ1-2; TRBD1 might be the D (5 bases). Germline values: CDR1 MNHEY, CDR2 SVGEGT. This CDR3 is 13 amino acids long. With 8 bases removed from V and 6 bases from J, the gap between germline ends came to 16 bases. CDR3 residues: CASRNYPTDGYTF. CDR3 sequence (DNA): TGTGCCAGCCGTAACTACCCGACAGATGGCTACACCTTC.

The CDR3 sequence: CASSPGRTSGEETQYF. DNA of the CDR3: TGCGCCAGCAGTCCGGGACGGACTAGCGGGGAAGAGACCCAGTACTTC. The chain joins TRBV5-1 to TRBJ2-5, with 12 nucleotides matching TRBD2. This CDR3 comprises 16 residues. J lost 3 bases, V lost 5 bases, and 8 bases had no gene match. CDR1 is SGHRS, CDR2 YFSETQ, per germline. Complete variable domain (other parts from reference TRBV5-1 and TRBJ2-5): KAGVTQTPRYLIKTRGQQVTLSCSPISGHRSVSWYQQTPGQGLQFLFEYFSETQRNKGNFPGRFSGRQFSNSRSEMNVSTLELGDSALYLCASSPGRTSGEETQYFGPGTRLLVL.

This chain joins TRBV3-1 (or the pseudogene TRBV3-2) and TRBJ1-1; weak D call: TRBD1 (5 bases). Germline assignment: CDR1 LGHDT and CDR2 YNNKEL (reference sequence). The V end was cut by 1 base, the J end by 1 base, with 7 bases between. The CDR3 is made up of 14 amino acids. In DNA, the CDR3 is TGTGCCAGCAGCCAAGGGACACAGAACACTGAAGCTTTCTTT. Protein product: CASSQGTQNTEAFF.